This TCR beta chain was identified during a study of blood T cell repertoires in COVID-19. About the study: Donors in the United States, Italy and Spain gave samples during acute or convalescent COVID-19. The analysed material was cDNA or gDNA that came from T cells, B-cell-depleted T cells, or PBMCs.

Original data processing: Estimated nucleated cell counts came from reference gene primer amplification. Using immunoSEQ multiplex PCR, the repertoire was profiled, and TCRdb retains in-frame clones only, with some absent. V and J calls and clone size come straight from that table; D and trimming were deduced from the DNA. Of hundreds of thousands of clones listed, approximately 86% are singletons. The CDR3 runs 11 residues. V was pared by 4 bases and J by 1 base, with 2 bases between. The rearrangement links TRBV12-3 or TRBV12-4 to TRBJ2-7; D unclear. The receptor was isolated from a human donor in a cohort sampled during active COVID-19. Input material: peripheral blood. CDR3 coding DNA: TGTGCCAGCAGTTCATCCTACGAGCAGTACTTC. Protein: CASSSSYEQYF.